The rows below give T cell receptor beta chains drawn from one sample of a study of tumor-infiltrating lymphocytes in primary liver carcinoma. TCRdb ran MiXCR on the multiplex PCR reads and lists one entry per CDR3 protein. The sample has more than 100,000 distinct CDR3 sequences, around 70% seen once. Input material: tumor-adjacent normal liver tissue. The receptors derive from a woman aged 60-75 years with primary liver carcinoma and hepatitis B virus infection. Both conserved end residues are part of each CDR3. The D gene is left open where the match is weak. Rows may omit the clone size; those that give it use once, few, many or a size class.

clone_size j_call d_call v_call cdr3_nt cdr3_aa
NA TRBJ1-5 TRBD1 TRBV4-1 TGCGCCAGCAACCGAGGGCACGGACAGGCTCAGCCCCAGCATTTT CASNRGHGQAQPQHF
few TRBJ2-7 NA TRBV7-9 TGTGCCAGCAGCTTAACCTACGAGCTGTACTTC CASSLTYELYF
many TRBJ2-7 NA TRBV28 TGTGCCAGCAGCTCCCTTTCCTACGAGCAGTACTTC CASSSLSYEQYF
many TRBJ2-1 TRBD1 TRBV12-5 TGTGCTAGTGGTTTAGGGACAGGGGACAATGAGCAGTTCTTC CASGLGTGDNEQFF
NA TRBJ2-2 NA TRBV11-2 TGTGCCAGCAGCTTAGATAGGACTGGGGGGCCGTTCTTT CASSLDRTGGPFF
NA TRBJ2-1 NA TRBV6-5 TGTGCCAGTAGTACGGATGGGCTATACAATGAGCAGTTCTTC CASSTDGLYNEQFF
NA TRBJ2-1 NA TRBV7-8 TGTGCCAGCAGCCCCCAACCGGGTTCCTACAATAAGCAGTTCTTC CASSPQPGSYNKQFF
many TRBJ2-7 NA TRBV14 TGTGCCAGCAGCCCCCACGCGACCGGATACTACGAGCAGTACTTC CASSPHATGYYEQYF
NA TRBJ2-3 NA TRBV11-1 TGTGCCAGCAGCTCAGACGGGAGCATAGATACGCTGTATTTT CASSSDGSIDTLYF
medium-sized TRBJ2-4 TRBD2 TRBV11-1 TGTGCCAGCAGCTCGAGAAGGACTAGCGGTAACAAAAACATTCAGTACTTC CASSSRRTSGNKNIQYF
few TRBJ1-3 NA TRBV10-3 TGTGCCATCAGTTACGGGATGATCTCTGGAAACACCATATATTTT CAISYGMISGNTIYF
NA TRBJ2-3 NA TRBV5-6 TGTGCCAGCAGCGCCGGAACAGCCACAGGTCAGCCCCAGTATTTT CASSAGTATGQPQYF
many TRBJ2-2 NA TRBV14 TGTGCCAGCAGCAAGTTCGGGGCAGGGTATACCGGGGAGCTGTTTTTT CASSKFGAGYTGELFF
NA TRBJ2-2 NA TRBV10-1 TGCGCCAGCAGTCTCTGGAACATCGTGGAGCTGTTTTTT CASSLWNIVELFF